A single sample is the source of the 11 T cell receptor beta chains below, sequenced in a study of vaccination and CD4 T cells after COVID-19. Their target antigens are unknown. Treatment given: approximately nine-day PBMC culture with coronavirus spike peptide pools or control peptides (ViraFEST assay). The Oncomine TCR Beta short-read assay was what sequenced the DNA obtained from cultured CD4+ T cells. A single record per CDR3 protein comes from TCRdb applying MiXCR to the PCR reads. The sample shows fewer than 15,000 distinct CDR3 sequences, around 60% of them seen only once. The source was cultured CD4+ T cells from blood, collected after SARS-CoV-2 vaccination. These receptors were collected from a human donor with COVID-19.

This clonotype was picked up a small number of times. CDR3 sequence reads: CASSSYRGLAYEQYF. The DNA of the CDR3 is TGTGCCAGCAGCTCATACAGGGGATTGGCCTACGAGCAGTACTTC. The gene calls are TRBV11-2 and TRBJ2-7, with 7 bases that match TRBD1. The length of the CDR3 is 15 residues. Per the germline V gene, CDR1 is SGHAT and CDR2 is FQNNGV. V lost 4 bases to trimming and J lost 2 bases; unmatched junction nucleotides: 8. Full variable domain (rest looked up from reference TRBV11-2 and TRBJ2-7): EAGVAQSPRYKIIEKRQSVAFWCNPISGHATLYWYQQILGQGPKLLIQFQNNGVVDDSQLPKDRFSAERLKGVDSTLKIQPAKLEDSAVYLCASSSYRGLAYEQYFGPGTRLTVT.

The J gene is TRBJ2-7, the V gene TRBV11-1; either TRBD1 or TRBD2 may supply D (5 bases each). V lost 5 bases and J lost 4, with 27 bases in between. The CDR3 length is 18 residues. Germline V gives CDR1 SGHAT, CDR2 FQDESV (reference sequence). CDR3 nucleotide sequence: TGTGCCAGCAGCCCCGGGCCAGGAAGGGACCCAGCAGTTTACGAGCAGTACTTC. Protein sequence: CASSPGPGRDPAVYEQYF.

This clonotype was seen more than once but under ten times. The genes are TRBV7-9 and TRBJ1-2; the match to TRBD1 covers 8 bases. The CDR3 loop spans 15 amino acids. After removal of 7 bases from V and 2 bases from J, the junction contained 9 bases not matched to a gene. Looked up from germline, CDR1 is SEHNR and CDR2 is FQNEAQ (reference sequence). This CDR3 is CASTPSGQGNYGYTF. CDR3 bases: TGTGCCAGCACTCCATCCGGACAGGGCAACTATGGCTACACCTTC. Complete variable domain (other parts from reference TRBV7-9 and TRBJ1-2): DTGVSQNPRHKITKRGQNVTFRCDPISEHNRLYWYRQTLGQGPEFLTYFQNEAQLEKSRLLSDRFSAERPKGSFSTLEIQRTEQGDSAMYLCASTPSGQGNYGYTFGSGTRLTVV.

This clonotype has a handful of counts. The V gene is TRBV21-1, the J gene TRBJ2-7. TRBV21-1 has pseudogene status. The CDR3 runs 12 residues. The CDR3 nucleotides are TGTGCCAGCAGCATCTCTCTACAGAAGCAGTACTTC. Protein: CASSISLQKQYF.

This clonotype was recorded once. The chain is built from TRBV14 and TRBJ1-1; no reliable D call. The CDR3 runs 13 residues. Between the trimmed V and J ends, which lost 0 bases and 10 bases, there was a span of 12 bases. Germline V gene sequence: CDR1 SGHDN, CDR2 FVKESK. CDR3 DNA: TGTGCCAGCAGCCAAGAGCTACTGCTCCCAGCTTTCTTT. Its protein is CASSQELLLPAFF.

This clonotype was found once. The V gene is TRBV7-9, the J gene TRBJ1-6, with 9 bases matching TRBD1. Trimming cost V 6 bases and J 10 bases; bases outside gene matches: 7. This CDR3 spans 14 amino acids. CDR1 is SEHNR and CDR2 is FQNEAQ in the germline V gene (reference sequence). CDR3 sequence reads: CASRGDRERSPLHF. As DNA, the CDR3 is TGTGCCAGCAGAGGGGACAGGGAGAGATCACCCCTCCACTTT.

V gene TRBV29-1 combines with J gene TRBJ1-5, with a tentative D call TRBD1 (5 bases). Germline V gene data show CDR1 as SQVTM and CDR2 as ANQGSEA. The germline V and J ends were trimmed by 4 bases and 5 bases, with 15 bases remaining between them. This CDR3 contains 14 residues. DNA for the CDR3: TGCAGCGTTGGGGGCACAGGCCTCGATCAGCCCCAGCATTTT. Translation gives CSVGGTGLDQPQHF.

This clonotype was seen a handful of times. The J gene is TRBJ2-7, the V gene TRBV28; the D gene is possibly TRBD1 (6 bases). The CDR3 is made up of 14 amino acids. Germline V gene sequence: CDR1 MDHEN, CDR2 SYDVKM. Trimming took off 5 bases at V and 2 bases at J, with 13 bases between the two ends. CDR3 DNA: TGTGCCAGCAGTGGCCCGGACAGCCCCTACGAGCAGTACTTC. Protein: CASSGPDSPYEQYF.

This chain joins TRBV25-1 and TRBJ1-6, with no clear D. In germline, CDR1 is MGHDK, CDR2 SYGVNS. The CDR3 covers 15 residues. Deletions cut 3 bases from V and 8 bases from J, with 14 bases between. The CDR3 sequence: CASSDAGNLDSPLHF. The CDR3 coding sequence is TGTGCCAGCAGTGACGCGGGAAATCTCGATTCACCCCTCCACTTT.

V usage is TRBV6-1 and J usage is TRBJ2-5; TRBD1 matches at 9 bases. J lost 4 bases, V lost 7 bases, and 7 bases had no gene match. The V gene's germline CDR1 is MNHNS and CDR2 SASEGT. There are 14 residues in the CDR3. The CDR3 loop is CASNPGQGLETQYF. DNA for the CDR3: TGTGCCAGCAATCCGGGACAGGGTTTAGAGACCCAGTACTTC.

The chain uses TRBV30 and TRBJ2-5; 8 nucleotides match TRBD2. The germline gives CDR1 GTSNPN, CDR2 SVGIG (reference sequence). V lost 0 bases to trimming and J lost 1 base; unmatched junction nucleotides: 7. This CDR3 has 16 amino acids. CDR3 in DNA: TGTGCCTGGAGTGTTCTTGCGGGGGGTGCCCAAGAGACCCAGTACTTC. The encoded protein is CAWSVLAGGAQETQYF.